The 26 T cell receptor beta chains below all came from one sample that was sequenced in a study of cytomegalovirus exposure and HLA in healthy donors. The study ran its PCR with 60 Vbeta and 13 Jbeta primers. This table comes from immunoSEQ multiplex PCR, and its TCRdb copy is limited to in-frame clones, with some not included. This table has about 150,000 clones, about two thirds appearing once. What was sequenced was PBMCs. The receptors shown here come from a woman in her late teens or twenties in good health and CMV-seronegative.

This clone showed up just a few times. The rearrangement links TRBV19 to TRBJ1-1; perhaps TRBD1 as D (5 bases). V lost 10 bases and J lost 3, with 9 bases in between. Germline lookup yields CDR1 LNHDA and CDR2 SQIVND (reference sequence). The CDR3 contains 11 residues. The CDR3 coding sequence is TGTGCCACTCGGGGGTACACTGAAGCTTTCTTT. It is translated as CATRGYTEAFF.

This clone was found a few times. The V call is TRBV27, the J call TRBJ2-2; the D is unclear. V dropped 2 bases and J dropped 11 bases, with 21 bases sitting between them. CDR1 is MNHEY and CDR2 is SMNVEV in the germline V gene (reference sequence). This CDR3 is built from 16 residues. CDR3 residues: CASSLSVGSTTFELFF. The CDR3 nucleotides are TGTGCCAGCAGTTTAAGTGTCGGGTCCACTACCTTCGAGCTGTTTTTT.

CDR3 amino acids: CASSGTELAKNIQYF. The CDR3 DNA reads as TGTGCCAGCAGTGGTACAGAATTAGCCAAAAACATTCAGTACTTC. The rearrangement joins TRBV28 to TRBJ2-4; D is uncertain. The CDR3 runs 15 residues. V gave up 5 bases and J gave up 0 bases, with 11 bases separating them. The V gene's germline CDR1 is MDHEN and CDR2 SYDVKM. Full variable domain (remainder filled in from reference TRBV28 and TRBJ2-4): DVKVTQSSRYLVKRTGEKVFLECVQDMDHENMFWYRQDPGLGLRLIYFSYDVKMKEKGDIPEGYSVSREKKERFSLILESASTNQTSMYLCASSGTELAKNIQYFGAGTRLSVL.

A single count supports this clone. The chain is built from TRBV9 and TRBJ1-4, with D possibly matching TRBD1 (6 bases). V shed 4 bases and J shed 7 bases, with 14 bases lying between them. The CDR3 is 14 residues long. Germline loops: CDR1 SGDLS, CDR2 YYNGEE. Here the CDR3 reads CASSSTGWGEKLFF. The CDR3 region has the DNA TGTGCCAGCAGCTCCACAGGGTGGGGTGAAAAACTGTTTTTT.

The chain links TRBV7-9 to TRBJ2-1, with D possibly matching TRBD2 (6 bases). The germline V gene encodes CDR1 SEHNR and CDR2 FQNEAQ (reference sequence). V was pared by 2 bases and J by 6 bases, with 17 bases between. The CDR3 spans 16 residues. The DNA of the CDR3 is TGTGCCAGCAGCTTAACCGGGACTGTCCCTTTCAATGAGCAGTTCTTC. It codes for CASSLTGTVPFNEQFF.

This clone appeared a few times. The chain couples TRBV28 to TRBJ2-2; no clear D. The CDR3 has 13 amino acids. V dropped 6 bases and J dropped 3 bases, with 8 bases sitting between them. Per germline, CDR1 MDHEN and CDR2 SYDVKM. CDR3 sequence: CASRGMDTGELFF. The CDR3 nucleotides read TGTGCCAGCAGGGGCATGGACACCGGGGAGCTGTTTTTT.

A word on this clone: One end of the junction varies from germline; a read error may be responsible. CDR3: CASSLSGANGLTF. The CDR3 DNA reads TGTGCCAGCTCCCTCTCTGGGGCCAACGGCCTGACTTTC. This chain uses TRBV18 with TRBJ2-6, with TRBD1 as a possible D gene (5 bases). Per the germline V gene, CDR1 is KGHSH and CDR2 is LQKENI. The CDR3 spans 13 residues. The entire variable domain, with the rest obtained from reference TRBV18 and TRBJ2-6, is as follows: NAGVMQNPRHLVRRRGQEARLRCSPMKGHSHVYWYRQLPEEGLKFMVYLQKENIIDESGMPKERFSAEFPKEGPSILRIQQVVRGDSAAYFCASSLSGANGLTFGAGSRLTVL.

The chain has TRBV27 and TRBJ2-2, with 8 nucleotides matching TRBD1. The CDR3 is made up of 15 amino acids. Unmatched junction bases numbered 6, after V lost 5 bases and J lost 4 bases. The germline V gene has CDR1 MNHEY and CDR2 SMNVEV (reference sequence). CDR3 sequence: CASSLRDRPTGELFF. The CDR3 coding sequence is TGTGCCAGCAGTCTCCGGGACAGGCCCACCGGGGAGCTGTTTTTT.

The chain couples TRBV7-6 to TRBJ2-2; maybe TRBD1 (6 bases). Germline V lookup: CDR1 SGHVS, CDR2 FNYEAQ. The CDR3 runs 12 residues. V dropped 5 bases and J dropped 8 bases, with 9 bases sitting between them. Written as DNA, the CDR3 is TGTGCCAGCAGCCGTGACAGGGGGGAGCTGTTTTTT. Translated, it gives CASSRDRGELFF.

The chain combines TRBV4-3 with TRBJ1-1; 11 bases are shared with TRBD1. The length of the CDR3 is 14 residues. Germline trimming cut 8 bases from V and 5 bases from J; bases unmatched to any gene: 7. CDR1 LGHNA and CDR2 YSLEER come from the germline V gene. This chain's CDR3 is CASRDRGRSTEAFF. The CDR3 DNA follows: TGCGCCAGCCGGGACAGGGGGAGAAGTACTGAAGCTTTCTTT.

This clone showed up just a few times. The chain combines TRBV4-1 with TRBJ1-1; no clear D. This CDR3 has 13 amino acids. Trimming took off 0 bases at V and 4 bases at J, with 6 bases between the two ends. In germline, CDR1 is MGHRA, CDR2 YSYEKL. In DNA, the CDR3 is TGCGCCAGCAGCCAAGATTTTCGCACTGAAGCTTTCTTT. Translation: CASSQDFRTEAFF.

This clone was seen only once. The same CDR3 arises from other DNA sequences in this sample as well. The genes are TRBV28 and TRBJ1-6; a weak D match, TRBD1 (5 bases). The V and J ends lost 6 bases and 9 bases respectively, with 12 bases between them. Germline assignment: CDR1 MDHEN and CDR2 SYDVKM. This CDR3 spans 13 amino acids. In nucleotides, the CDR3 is TGTGCCAGCAGGCCGGGGGGGATTTCACCCCTCCACTTT. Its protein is CASRPGGISPLHF.

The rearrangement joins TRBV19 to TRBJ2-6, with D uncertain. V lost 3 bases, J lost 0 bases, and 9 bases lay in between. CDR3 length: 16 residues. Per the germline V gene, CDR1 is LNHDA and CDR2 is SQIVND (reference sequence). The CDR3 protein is CASSMVVSSGANVLTF. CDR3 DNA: TGTGCCAGTAGTATGGTGGTGAGCTCTGGGGCCAACGTCCTGACTTTC.

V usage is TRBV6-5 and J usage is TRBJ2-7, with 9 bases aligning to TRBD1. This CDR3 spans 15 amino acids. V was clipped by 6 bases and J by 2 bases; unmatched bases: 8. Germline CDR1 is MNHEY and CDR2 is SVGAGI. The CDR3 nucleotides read TGTGCCAGCAGACCTTCGACAGGGGGGGCCTACGAGCAGTACTTC. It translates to CASRPSTGGAYEQYF.

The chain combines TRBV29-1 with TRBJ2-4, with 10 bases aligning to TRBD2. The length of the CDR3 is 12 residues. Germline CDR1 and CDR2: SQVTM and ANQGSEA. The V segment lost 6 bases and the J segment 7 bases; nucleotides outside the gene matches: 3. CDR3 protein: CSVGTSENIQYF. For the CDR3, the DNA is TGCAGCGTCGGGACTAGCGAGAACATTCAGTACTTC.

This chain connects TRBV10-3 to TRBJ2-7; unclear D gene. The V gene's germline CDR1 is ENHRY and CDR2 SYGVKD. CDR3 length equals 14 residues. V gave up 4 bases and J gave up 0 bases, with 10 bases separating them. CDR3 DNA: TGTGCCATCAGTGTAGAGAGAAGCTCCTACGAGCAGTACTTC. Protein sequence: CAISVERSSYEQYF.

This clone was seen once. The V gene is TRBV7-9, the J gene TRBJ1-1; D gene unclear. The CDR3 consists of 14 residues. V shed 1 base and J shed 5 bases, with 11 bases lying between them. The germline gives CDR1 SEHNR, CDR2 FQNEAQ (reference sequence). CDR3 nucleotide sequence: TGTGCCAGCAGCTTAGGGGCAATATGGACTGAAGCTTTCTTT. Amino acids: CASSLGAIWTEAFF.

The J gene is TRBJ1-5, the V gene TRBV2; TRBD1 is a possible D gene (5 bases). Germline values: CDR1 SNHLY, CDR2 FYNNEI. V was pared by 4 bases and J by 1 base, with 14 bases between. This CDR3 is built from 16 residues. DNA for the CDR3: TGTGCCAGCAGTGTTCGGGGGAGTGAGAGCAATCAGCCCCAGCATTTT. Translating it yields CASSVRGSESNQPQHF.

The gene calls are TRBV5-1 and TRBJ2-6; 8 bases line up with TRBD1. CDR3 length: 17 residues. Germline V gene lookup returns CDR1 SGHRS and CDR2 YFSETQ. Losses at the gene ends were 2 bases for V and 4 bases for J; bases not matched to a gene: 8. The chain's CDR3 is CASSFAGGGPGANVLTF. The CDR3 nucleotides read TGCGCCAGCAGCTTTGCAGGGGGCGGCCCGGGGGCCAACGTCCTGACTTTC.

The CDR3 DNA follows: TGTGCCAGCACCAAGGGAGAAATGGTAGCCGAGCAGTACGTC. It is translated as CASTKGEMVAEQYV. The V call is TRBV6-6, the J call TRBJ2-7; tentative D call: TRBD2 (5 bases). Trimming removed 7 bases at V and 6 bases at J, with 19 bases between. The germline V gene has CDR1 MNHNY and CDR2 SVGAGI (reference sequence). The CDR3 is 14 amino acids.

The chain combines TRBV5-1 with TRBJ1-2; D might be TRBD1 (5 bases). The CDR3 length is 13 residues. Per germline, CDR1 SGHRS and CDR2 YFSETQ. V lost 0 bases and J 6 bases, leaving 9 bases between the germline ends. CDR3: CASSLDGGNGYTF. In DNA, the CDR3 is TGCGCCAGCAGCTTGGACGGGGGGAATGGCTACACCTTC.

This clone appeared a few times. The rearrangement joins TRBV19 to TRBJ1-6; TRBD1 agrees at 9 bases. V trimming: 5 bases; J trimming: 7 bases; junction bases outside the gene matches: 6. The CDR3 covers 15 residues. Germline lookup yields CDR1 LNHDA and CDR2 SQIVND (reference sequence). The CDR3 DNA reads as TGTGCCAGTAGTTGGACAGGGGTTGAGAATTCACCCCTCCACTTT. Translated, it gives CASSWTGVENSPLHF.

CDR3 in DNA: TGTGCCAGCAGCTTAGCTGCCCCGGGGAATCAAGAGACCCAGTACTTC. The encoded protein is CASSLAAPGNQETQYF. The V call is TRBV7-2, the J call TRBJ2-5, with D possibly TRBD2 on 5 matching bases. Germline-derived CDR1 and CDR2 are SGHTA and FQGNSA. V lost 0 bases and J lost 2, with 13 bases in between. This CDR3 region has 16 residues.

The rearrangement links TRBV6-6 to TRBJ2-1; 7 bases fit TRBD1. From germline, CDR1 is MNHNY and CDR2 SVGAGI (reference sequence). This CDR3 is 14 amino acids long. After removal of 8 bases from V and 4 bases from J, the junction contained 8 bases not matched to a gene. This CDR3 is CASGAGQVYNEQFF. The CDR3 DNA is TGTGCCAGCGGGGCTGGACAGGTATACAATGAGCAGTTCTTC.

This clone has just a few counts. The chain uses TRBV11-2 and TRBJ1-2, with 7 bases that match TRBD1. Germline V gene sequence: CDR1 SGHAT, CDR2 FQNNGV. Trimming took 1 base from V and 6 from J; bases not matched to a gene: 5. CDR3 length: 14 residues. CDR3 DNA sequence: TGTGCCAGCAGCTTAGTACGGGACAGCCATGGCTACACCTTC. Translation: CASSLVRDSHGYTF.

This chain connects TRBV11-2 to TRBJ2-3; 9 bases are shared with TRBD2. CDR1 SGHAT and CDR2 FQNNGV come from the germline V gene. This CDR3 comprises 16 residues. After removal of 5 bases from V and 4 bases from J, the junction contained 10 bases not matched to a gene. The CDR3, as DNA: TGTGCCAGCAGCCTACGACCTAGCGGGACCGCAGATACGCAGTATTTT. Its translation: CASSLRPSGTADTQYF.